These T cell receptor beta chains were read from a single sample in a study of cytomegalovirus exposure and HLA in healthy donors. Method: immunoSEQ multiplex PCR; TCRdb's copy keeps in-frame clones and lacks some. The data show about 160,000 clones, around 92% seen once. Sequences were obtained from PBMCs. The receptors here all came from a young man in good health and CMV-seropositive. The CDR3 runs from the conserved cysteine through the conserved F or W. D genes are given only for firm matches. A row's size may be missing; if present it is once, few, many or a size class.

J: TRBJ1-2; D: NA; size: few; V: TRBV7-2; DNA: TGTGCCAGCAGCTTAGACAGTGTTCGCAGTACCTATGGCTACACCTTC; CDR3: CASSLDSVRSTYGYTF
J: TRBJ2-3; D: TRBD2; size: once; V: TRBV19; DNA: TGTGCCAGTAGCCCTTTCGGGGGTAGCGGGATGATAGATACGCAGTATTTT; CDR3: CASSPFGGSGMIDTQYF
J: TRBJ2-1; D: TRBD2; size: NA; V: TRBV9; DNA: TGTGCCAGCAGCGTAGATCCGAGGACTAGCACGTACAATGAGCAGTTCTTC; CDR3: CASSVDPRTSTYNEQFF
J: TRBJ2-7; D: NA; size: NA; V: TRBV28; DNA: TGTGCCAGCAGTCAGGAACCCGGGACTCCAAGCAGACCTTTGACCTACGAGCAGTACTTC; CDR3: CASSQEPGTPSRPLTYEQYF
J: TRBJ1-5; D: TRBD1; size: NA; V: TRBV2; DNA: TGTGCCAGCAGGATAGAACAGGGGGCCGGTCAGCCCCAGCATTTT; CDR3: CASRIEQGAGQPQHF
J: TRBJ2-3; D: TRBD2; size: NA; V: TRBV6-1; DNA: TGTGCCAGCAGTGAGGGGGCGGGAGGACGCACAGATACGCAGTATTTT; CDR3: CASSEGAGGRTDTQYF
J: TRBJ2-1; D: NA; size: NA; V: TRBV7-9; DNA: TGTGCCAGCAGGTCATCCGGGACTCAGTTTTTGGATGAGCAGTTCTTC; CDR3: CASRSSGTQFLDEQFF
J: TRBJ2-1; D: NA; size: many; V: TRBV7-8; DNA: TGTGCCAGCAGCGTCAGGGATCGTGAGCAGTTCTTC; CDR3: CASSVRDREQFF
J: TRBJ1-2; D: NA; size: NA; V: TRBV27; DNA: TGTGCCAGCAGATCCACAGGGCTGCGTGGCTACACCTTC; CDR3: CASRSTGLRGYTF
J: TRBJ2-2; D: NA; size: NA; V: TRBV5-1; DNA: TGCGCCAGCAGCTTGGAACAATACACCGGGGAGCTGTTTTTT; CDR3: CASSLEQYTGELFF
J: TRBJ2-1; D: NA; size: NA; V: TRBV6-5; DNA: TGTGCCAGCAGTTATTCGAATGAGCAGTTCTTC; CDR3: CASSYSNEQFF
J: TRBJ2-3; D: TRBD2; size: NA; V: TRBV9; DNA: TGTGCCAGCAGCGTAGTTGAACTAGCGGGAGCAGATACGCAGTATTTT; CDR3: CASSVVELAGADTQYF
J: TRBJ2-7; D: NA; size: NA; V: TRBV29-1; DNA: TGCAGCGTTGACCCGGGACACCACGAGCAGTACTTC; CDR3: CSVDPGHHEQYF
J: TRBJ2-2; D: NA; size: NA; V: TRBV7-9; DNA: TGTGCCAGCAGCTCCTACACCGGGGAGCTGTTTTTT; CDR3: CASSSYTGELFF
J: TRBJ2-5; D: NA; size: NA; V: TRBV15; DNA: TGTGCCACCAGCAGAGGGAGGAACCAAGAGACCCAGTACTTC; CDR3: CATSRGRNQETQYF
J: TRBJ2-3; D: NA; size: once; V: TRBV10-3; DNA: TGTGCCATCAATCACTCCACAGATACGCAGTATTTT; CDR3: CAINHSTDTQYF
J: TRBJ2-3; D: NA; size: NA; V: TRBV19; DNA: TGTGCCAGTAGTATAGATAGTAGCGGATTCACAGATACGCAGTATTTT; CDR3: CASSIDSSGFTDTQYF
J: TRBJ1-2; D: NA; size: NA; V: TRBV2; DNA: TGTGCCAGCTCAGGGCTTACTAACTATGGCTACACCTTC; CDR3: CASSGLTNYGYTF
J: TRBJ1-4; D: TRBD1; size: NA; V: TRBV5-8; DNA: TGTGCCAGCAGCCGGAAAACAGGGGCAACTAATGAAAAACTGTTTTTT; CDR3: CASSRKTGATNEKLFF
J: TRBJ2-5; D: NA; size: NA; V: TRBV30; DNA: TGTGCCTGGAGTGTATTAGGGGTAGAGACCCAGTACTTC; CDR3: CAWSVLGVETQYF
J: TRBJ1-1; D: NA; size: NA; V: TRBV7-8; DNA: TGTGCCAGCAGCTTGGAGGAGATGAACACTGAAGCTTTCTTT; CDR3: CASSLEEMNTEAFF
J: TRBJ2-2; D: TRBD2; size: NA; V: TRBV11-3; DNA: TGTGCCAGCAGCACACGACTAGCGCGGAACACCGGGGAGCTGTTTTTT; CDR3: CASSTRLARNTGELFF
J: TRBJ1-3; D: NA; size: NA; V: TRBV6-1; DNA: TGTGCCAGCAGTGAGGACAGACACTCTGGAAACACCATATATTTT; CDR3: CASSEDRHSGNTIYF
J: TRBJ1-3; D: NA; size: once; V: TRBV6-1; DNA: TGTGCCAGCAGTGAAGGGAACAGGAACTCTGGAAACACCATATATTTT; CDR3: CASSEGNRNSGNTIYF
J: TRBJ2-6; D: NA; size: NA; V: TRBV19; DNA: TGTGCCAGTAGTACGGGGGACGGGGCCAACGTCCTGACTTTC; CDR3: CASSTGDGANVLTF
J: TRBJ1-5; D: TRBD1; size: NA; V: TRBV6-6; DNA: TGTGCCAGCGGGGGACAGGGGAACATTCAGCCCCAGCATTTT; CDR3: CASGGQGNIQPQHF
J: TRBJ2-1; D: NA; size: NA; V: TRBV6-6; DNA: TGTGCCAGCATAGACGTGACAGGATCTTCCTACAATGAGCAGTTCTTC; CDR3: CASIDVTGSSYNEQFF
J: TRBJ2-7; D: TRBD2; size: NA; V: TRBV19; DNA: TGTGCCAGTAGTATAGCCCTTAGCGGGAGGGGCGAGCAGTACTTC; CDR3: CASSIALSGRGEQYF
J: TRBJ1-5; D: TRBD1; size: NA; V: TRBV19; DNA: TGTGCCAGTAGTATAGGGTACAGGGGGCACAATCAGCCCCAGCATTTT; CDR3: CASSIGYRGHNQPQHF
J: TRBJ2-7; D: TRBD1; size: NA; V: TRBV27; DNA: TGTGCCAGCAGTTTAAATCAGGACAGGACCTACGAGCAGTACTTC; CDR3: CASSLNQDRTYEQYF
J: TRBJ1-2; D: TRBD1; size: NA; V: TRBV19; DNA: TGTGCCAGTAACGATGACAGGGGACACCATGGCTACACCTTC; CDR3: CASNDDRGHHGYTF
J: TRBJ2-2; D: NA; size: NA; V: TRBV11-2; DNA: TGTGCCAGCAAGCCCGGTGGTTCCACCGGGGAGCTGTTTTTT; CDR3: CASKPGGSTGELFF
J: TRBJ2-7; D: TRBD1; size: NA; V: TRBV2; DNA: TGTGCCAGCAGCGCGGAGGGACAGGGGTTCGACGAGCAGTACTTC; CDR3: CASSAEGQGFDEQYF
J: TRBJ2-1; D: NA; size: once; V: TRBV7-3; DNA: TGTGCCAGCAGCTTTACCCCGAGCCCCCGCAATGAGCAGTTCTTC; CDR3: CASSFTPSPRNEQFF
J: TRBJ2-2; D: TRBD1; size: NA; V: TRBV10-1; DNA: TGCGCCAGCAGTGAGCCGGGACAGGGTATCACCGGGGAGCTGTTTTTT; CDR3: CASSEPGQGITGELFF
J: TRBJ2-5; D: TRBD2; size: NA; V: TRBV6-1; DNA: TGTGCCAGCAGTGAACCCTGGCGTAGCGGGACGAAGACCCAGTACTTC; CDR3: CASSEPWRSGTKTQYF
J: TRBJ2-7; D: NA; size: NA; V: TRBV6-1; DNA: TGTGCCAGCAGCGAGGGCCGGATCGGAGAGCAGTACTTC; CDR3: CASSEGRIGEQYF
J: TRBJ2-7; D: NA; size: NA; V: TRBV11-3; DNA: TGTGCCAGCAGCTTAGTGACAGGCTCCTACGAGCAGTACTTC; CDR3: CASSLVTGSYEQYF
J: TRBJ2-7; D: TRBD2; size: NA; V: TRBV28; DNA: TGTGCCAGCAGTTTGGGGGGACTAGCGGGAAGAGGGGAGCAGTACTTC; CDR3: CASSLGGLAGRGEQYF
J: TRBJ2-7; D: NA; size: NA; V: TRBV1; DNA: TGCACCAGCAGCCAAGACATAGCGGGGGCCTACGAGCAGTACTTC; CDR3: CTSSQDIAGAYEQYF
J: TRBJ2-2; D: NA; size: NA; V: TRBV30; DNA: TGTGCCTGGAATGCGCGGGTTGGGGAGCTGTTTTTT; CDR3: CAWNARVGELFF
J: TRBJ2-7; D: TRBD2; size: NA; V: TRBV29-1; DNA: TGCAGCGCTGGGGGGGTTGGCCAGCAGTACTTC; CDR3: CSAGGVGQQYF
J: TRBJ2-2; D: TRBD2; size: NA; V: TRBV9; DNA: TGTGCCAGCAGCGTAGGGGGTAGCGGGAGTGTTCGGGAGCTGTTTTTT; CDR3: CASSVGGSGSVRELFF
J: TRBJ2-7; D: NA; size: once; V: TRBV27; DNA: TGTGCCAGCAGTCGTTCCGGGACTGACTCCTACGAGCAGTACTTC; CDR3: CASSRSGTDSYEQYF
J: TRBJ2-7; D: NA; size: NA; V: TRBV7-9; DNA: TGTGCCAGCAGCTTAGGGGTTACCGACGGAGACGAGCAGTACTTC; CDR3: CASSLGVTDGDEQYF
J: TRBJ1-1; D: NA; size: once; V: TRBV30; DNA: TGTGCCTGGACTACTAATAGGGGGAACACTGAAGCTTTCTTT; CDR3: CAWTTNRGNTEAFF
J: TRBJ2-7; D: NA; size: NA; V: TRBV19; DNA: TGTGCCAGTAGTTTCGGGCTGGGGAGCTACGAGCAGTACTTC; CDR3: CASSFGLGSYEQYF
J: TRBJ1-2; D: NA; size: NA; V: TRBV19; DNA: TGTGCCTCTAGGGAGGGAGGCAACTATGGCTACACCTTC; CDR3: CASREGGNYGYTF
J: TRBJ2-7; D: TRBD2; size: NA; V: TRBV4-1; DNA: TGCGCCAGCAGCCCACAGGGACTAGCGGGTTTATCAGGGCAGTACTTC; CDR3: CASSPQGLAGLSGQYF